This T cell receptor (beta chain) emerged from a study of shared clonotypes between healthy human individuals. This CDR3 has 14 amino acids. J gave up 2 bases and V 1 base, and 1 base lay outside the gene matches. The germline gives CDR1 MDHEN, CDR2 SYDVKM. A deep-level run was used for the assay. Measured with immunoSEQ multiplex PCR; TCRdb has only the in-frame clones, and not every one. The table lists roughly 760,000 clones, roughly 70% of them singletons. Whole-study results and caveats: The diversity represented, both genetic and in exposure history, was limited by few donors. Across four donors, naive CD4 shared 5% to 6%, naive CD8 3.5% to 4%, memory CD4 roughly 2.2%, memory CD8 about 0.4%. The researchers took only blood, and tissue repertoires probably look different.

This clone was detected a few times. The target antigen is unknown. Other DNA sequences in the same sample also yield this CDR3. The chain recombines TRBV28 with TRBJ1-2; 7 nucleotides align to TRBD1. This sequence was found in a woman aged 30 to 39 in good health. Sequencing used memory CD4+ T cells sorted from blood. Subset specified: CD45RA-negative fraction. This CDR3 is CASSLSRGNYGYTF. The CDR3 bases are TGTGCCAGCAGTTTATCCAGGGGGAACTATGGCTACACCTTC.